This T cell receptor beta chain was found in a study of shared clonotypes between healthy human individuals. Background on the study: The cohort had a couple of women and a few men, ages 18 to 49. Three plates each covered CD4 naive and memory; CD8 naive two, CD8 memory one. Study-level points and caveats: An expected dependence of interdonor clonotype sharing on sequencing depth was noted.

The CDR3 extends over 13 amino acids. Per germline, CDR1 LGHNT and CDR2 FRNRAP. Trimming shortened V by 4 bases and J by 2 bases, and 5 bases separated the two germline ends. It was CD45RO-negative cells, positively selected for CCR7, that made up naive CD8 cells, with terminally differentiated effector memory CD45RA+ cells excluded. Each donor was a Caucasian adult residing in Nashville, Tennessee. The assay was immunoSEQ multiplex PCR, and TCRdb's table has in-frame clones only and misses some. This sample has some 2,100,000 clones; under 95% occur once, and the top ten carry under 2%. In regard to this clone: Its matching antigen is unknown.

The sequence derives from a man aged 18 to 29 in good health. Some clones in this sample may be carry-over from other donors' samples. This chain uses TRBV12-5 with TRBJ2-2; no clear D. Specimen: naive CD8+ T cells from PBMCs. CDR3 sequence (DNA): TGTGCTAGTGGTTGGGGTAACACCGGGGAGCTGTTTTTT. Translated, it gives CASGWGNTGELFF.